The TCR beta chain described here comes from a study of identical twins (dated by TCRdb to the mid-2010s). Some background on the complete study: TCR alpha and beta repertoires from monozygotic twins, unrelated adults of various ages and cord blood were deep-sequenced to test whether fetal clonotypes persist. To rule out contamination, replicate twin experiments were performed at different times with different library preparation protocols. What the authors observed across the whole study: A weaker excess of twin sharing was found in beta out-of-frame sequences because the signal-to-noise ratio was lowered by fewer shared sequences. Out-of-frame TCR alpha sharing in monozygotic twins was systematically underestimated by recombination models, whereas sharing between unrelated individuals was in agreement with the recombination models. Invariant T cells such as MAIT and iNKT could partly confound zero-insertion analyses, though diverse VJ usage argued against this for most clonotypes. Abundant cord blood beta clonotypes had fewer insertions, young adult naive repertoires showed a similar but weaker trend, and memory repertoires showed no such trend. Conclusions relied on cross-sectional statistical analysis, since the same donors could not be followed over many years. Compared with coincidental sharing between unrelated individuals, out-of-frame TCR alpha sequences shared between twins had an excess of sequences with low generation probability.

In regard to this clonotype: No cognate antigen has been identified for it. There are no base qualities to consult, and no much larger clone falls within one base.

Every donor in the study was a healthy Caucasian. The twin cohort consisted of three pairs of female monozygotic twins, all aged roughly 18 to 30 years. The RNA used for TCR libraries was isolated from peripheral blood mononuclear cells. Libraries were made using 5' RACE. Sequencing used an Illumina HiSeq 2000. Template switching added a universal primer binding site, and the final cDNA carried a unique molecular identifier that allowed TCR cDNA molecules to be counted accurately. Specific primers in the conserved constant-segment region were used to synthesize first-strand cDNA for TCR alpha and beta chains. To control for contamination, every cDNA library carried two barcodes: a SMART-Mk sample barcode plus Illumina barcodes. TruSeq adapter sequences and Illumina sample barcodes were added in two successive PCR steps. The Illumina HiSeq platform was used with custom primers to sequence TCR alpha and beta cDNA libraries. The paper's processing steps were these. MiGEC processed the raw reads to extract unique molecular identifiers, while MiXCR was used to determine the CDR3 positions. Recombination models were inferred per individual with the repgenHMM and IGoR tools using an EM algorithm. Shared clonotypes were analyzed with the tcR package in R, and sharing was normalized by the product of cloneset sizes. To study raw recombination free of thymic and clonal selection effects, out-of-frame nonproductive sequences were analyzed. In-frame beta chains were kept once TCRdb had trimmed the public reads at Q25 with fastp and called clones with MiXCR. Rows merge per CDR3 protein into single entries with the most common DNA and genes. These V and J calls rely on TCRdb rather than the paper's analysis. The sample records some 660,000 distinct CDR3 sequences, 8.5% to 9% of which are singletons. The ten largest clones represent roughly 0.97% of the sample.

Separately, the same data were catalogued under a study of yellow fever vaccine responses in identical twins. The second study's paper adds: According to the authors, in identical twins the way T cells responded to vaccination appeared partly convergent and partly personalized. The study precisely tracked vaccine-responding T cell clones in identical twins.

Sequenced sample: PBMCs. The sequence came from a woman aged 18 to 35 in good health.

The CDR3 sequence is CASSLAGQGLTEQYF. The nucleotide sequence reads TGTGCCAGCAGCTTGGCCGGGCAGGGACTAACCGAGCAGTACTTC. This chain is built from TRBV5-5 and TRBJ2-7; TRBD2 aligns with 7 central bases. The germline V gene (reference sequence) provides CDR1 SGHKS and CDR2 YYEKEE. Compared with germline, V lacks 0 bases and J lacks 6 bases; bases without a gene match: 9. The CDR3 spans 15 residues, from the cysteine through the phenylalanine. The entry retains the CDR3 DNA only, 45 bases that are in frame from base 1.